This TCR beta chain was recorded in a study of cytotoxic CD8 clonotypes in ibrutinib-treated CLL. CDR3 length: 19 amino acids. Study-level results: Before falling back toward baseline at progression, clonality had risen at the time of ibrutinib response.

Some clones are missing from TCRdb's copy, which holds only in-frame ones; the method was immunoSEQ multiplex PCR. The sample contains almost 250,000 clones, roughly 74% of which appear only once. Comments on this clone: What it recognizes is unknown.

Here the sequenced sample was PBMCs, taken after 24 months of ibrutinib treatment. This clonotype was obtained from a human donor with chronic lymphocytic leukemia. The chain joins TRBV21-1 to TRBJ2-1; the table assigns TRBD1, which was not confirmed against the DNA. TRBV21-1 is reported as a pseudogene. CDR3: CASSRWDRVGTIQDYEQFF. In nucleotides, the CDR3 is TGTGCCAGCAGCAGATGGGACAGGGTTGGAACTATCCAGGACTATGAGCAGTTCTTC.